This T cell receptor (beta chain) emerged from a study of ipilimumab plus nivolumab after autologous stem cell transplantation. As for the study in general: The DLBCL group included primary refractory and relapsed cases.

TCRdb's copy holds only in-frame clones and misses some; the assay was immunoSEQ multiplex PCR. The profile shows approximately 84,000 clones, under 85% of them singletons. This CDR3 spans 14 amino acids. Losses at the gene ends were 6 bases for V and 3 bases for J; bases not matched to a gene: 4. Germline V CDR1 and CDR2: MNHEY, SVGAGI. Sample: PBMCs, taken in a trial of ipilimumab plus nivolumab as post-transplant consolidation. The J gene is TRBJ2-5, the V gene TRBV6-5; 10 bases agree with TRBD1. This clonotype originated in a male donor with diffuse large B-cell lymphoma. The CDR3 DNA follows: TGTGCCAGCAGCCGGGACAGGGGCAAAGAGACCCAGTACTTC. Translated: CASSRDRGKETQYF.